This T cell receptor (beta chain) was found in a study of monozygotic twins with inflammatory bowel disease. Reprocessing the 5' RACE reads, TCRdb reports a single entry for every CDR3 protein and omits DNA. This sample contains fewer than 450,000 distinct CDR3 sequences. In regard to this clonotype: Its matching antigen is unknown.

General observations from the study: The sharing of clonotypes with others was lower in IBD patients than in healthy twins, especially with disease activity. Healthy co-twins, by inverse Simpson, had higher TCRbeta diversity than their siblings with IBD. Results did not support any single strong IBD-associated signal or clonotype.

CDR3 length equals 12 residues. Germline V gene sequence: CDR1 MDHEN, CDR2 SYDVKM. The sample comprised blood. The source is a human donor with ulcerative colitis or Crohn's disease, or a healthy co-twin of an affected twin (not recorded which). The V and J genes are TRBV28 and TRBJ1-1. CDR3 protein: CASSLVKAEAFF.